This T cell receptor beta chain was sequenced during a study of long-term antiretroviral therapy in people with HIV. Turning to the study itself: Samples collected earliest predate the 2015 immediate-ART recommendation by about a decade.

Run at survey level, the immunoSEQ assay was version v3.0. The data were produced by immunoSEQ multiplex PCR, yet TCRdb's version contains in-frame clones alone and is incomplete. The profile shows some 48,000 clones, 80% to 90% of them singletons. All participants with HIV were treated in the United States. CDR1 and CDR2 from the germline V gene are SEHNR and FQNEAQ (reference sequence). Between the trimmed V and J ends, which lost 8 bases and 3 bases, there was a span of 22 bases. The CDR3 consists of 17 residues. The receptor's source is a woman in her late teens or twenties with HIV. Sequencing was performed on unsorted PBMCs, taken 0.8 years after starting antiretroviral therapy. The chain has TRBV7-9 and TRBJ2-2; D gene ambiguous. The CDR3 protein is CASLSHAETFYTGELFF. Written as DNA, the CDR3 is TGTGCCAGCCTATCCCACGCAGAAACATTTTACACCGGGGAGCTGTTTTTT.